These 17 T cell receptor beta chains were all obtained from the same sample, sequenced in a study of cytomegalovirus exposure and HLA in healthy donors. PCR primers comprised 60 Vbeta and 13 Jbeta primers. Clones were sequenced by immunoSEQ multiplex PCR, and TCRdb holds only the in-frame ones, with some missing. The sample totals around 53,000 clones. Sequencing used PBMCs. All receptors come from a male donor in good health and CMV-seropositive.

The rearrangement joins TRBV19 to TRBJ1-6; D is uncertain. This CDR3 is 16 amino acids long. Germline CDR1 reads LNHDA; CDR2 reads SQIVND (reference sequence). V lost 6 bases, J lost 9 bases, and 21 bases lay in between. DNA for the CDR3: TGTGCCAGTAGCATTACTCCGGGTCTCCGGAGTTCACCCCTCCACTTT. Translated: CASSITPGLRSSPLHF. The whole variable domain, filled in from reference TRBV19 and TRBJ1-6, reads DGGITQSPKYLFRKEGQNVTLSCEQNLNHDAMYWYRQDPGQGLRLIYYSQIVNDFQKGDIAEGYSVSREKKESFPLTVTSAQKNPTAFYLCASSITPGLRSSPLHFGNGTRLTVT.

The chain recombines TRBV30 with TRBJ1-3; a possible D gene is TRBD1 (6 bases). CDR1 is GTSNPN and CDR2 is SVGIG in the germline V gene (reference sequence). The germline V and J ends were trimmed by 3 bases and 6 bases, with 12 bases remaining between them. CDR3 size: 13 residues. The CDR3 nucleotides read TGTGCCTGGAGCAGACAGGTGGCAAACACCATATATTTT. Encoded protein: CAWSRQVANTIYF.

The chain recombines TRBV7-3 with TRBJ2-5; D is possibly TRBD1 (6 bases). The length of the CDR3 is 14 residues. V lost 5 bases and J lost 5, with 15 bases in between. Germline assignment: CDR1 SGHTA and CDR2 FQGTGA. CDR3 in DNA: TGTGCCAGCAGCCCCCAGGGGTCCTGGGAGACCCAGTACTTC. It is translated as CASSPQGSWETQYF.

CDR3 protein: CASSQKLGLGYYNEQFF. CDR3 DNA: TGCGCCAGCAGCCAAAAACTGGGGCTAGGTTACTACAATGAGCAGTTCTTC. This chain links TRBV4-1 with TRBJ2-1; maybe TRBD1 (5 bases). V was pared by 2 bases and J by 3 bases, with 17 bases between. The CDR3 runs to 17 residues. CDR1 MGHRA and CDR2 YSYEKL come from the germline V gene.

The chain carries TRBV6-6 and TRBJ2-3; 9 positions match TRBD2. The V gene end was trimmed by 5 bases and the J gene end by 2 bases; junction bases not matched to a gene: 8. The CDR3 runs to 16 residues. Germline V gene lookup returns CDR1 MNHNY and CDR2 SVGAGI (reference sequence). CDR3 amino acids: CASSPLAGAPTDTQYF. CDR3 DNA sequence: TGTGCCAGCAGTCCGTTAGCGGGGGCCCCCACAGATACGCAGTATTTT.

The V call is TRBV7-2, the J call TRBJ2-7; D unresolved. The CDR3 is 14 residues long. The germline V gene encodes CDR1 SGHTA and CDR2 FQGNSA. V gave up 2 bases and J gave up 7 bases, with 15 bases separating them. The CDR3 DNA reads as TGTGCCAGCAGCTTAACTTTTTCCCCCGGTGAGCAGTACTTC. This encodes CASSLTFSPGEQYF.

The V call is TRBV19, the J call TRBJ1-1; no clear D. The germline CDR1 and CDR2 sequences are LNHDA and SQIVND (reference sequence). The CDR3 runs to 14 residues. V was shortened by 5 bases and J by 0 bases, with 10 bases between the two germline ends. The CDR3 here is CASSGPLMNTEAFF. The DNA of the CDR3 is TGTGCCAGTAGTGGGCCTCTCATGAACACTGAAGCTTTCTTT.

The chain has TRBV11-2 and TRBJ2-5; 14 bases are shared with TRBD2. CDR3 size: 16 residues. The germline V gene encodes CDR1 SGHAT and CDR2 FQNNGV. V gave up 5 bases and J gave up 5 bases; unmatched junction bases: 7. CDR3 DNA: TGTGCCAGCAGCCCTGGACTAGCGGGGGGTGTGGAGACCCAGTACTTC. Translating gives CASSPGLAGGVETQYF.

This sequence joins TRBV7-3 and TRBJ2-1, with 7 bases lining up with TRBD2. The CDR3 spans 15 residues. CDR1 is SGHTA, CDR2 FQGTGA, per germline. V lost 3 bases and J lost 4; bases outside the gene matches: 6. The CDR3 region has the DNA TGTGCCAGCAGCTTTACGGGGGGAGGGTACAATGAGCAGTTCTTC. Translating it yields CASSFTGGGYNEQFF.

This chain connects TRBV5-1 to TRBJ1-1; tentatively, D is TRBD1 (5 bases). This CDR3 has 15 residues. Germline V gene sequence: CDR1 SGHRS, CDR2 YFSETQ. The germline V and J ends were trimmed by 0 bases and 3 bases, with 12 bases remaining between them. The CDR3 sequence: CASSLDRGGYTEAFF. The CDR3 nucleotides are TGCGCCAGCAGCTTGGATAGGGGCGGCTACACTGAAGCTTTCTTT.

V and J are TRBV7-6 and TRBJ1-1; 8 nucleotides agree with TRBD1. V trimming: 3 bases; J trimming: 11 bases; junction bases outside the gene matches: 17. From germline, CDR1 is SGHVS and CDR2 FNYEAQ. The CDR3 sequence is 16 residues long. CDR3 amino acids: CASSFLDREALTGAFF. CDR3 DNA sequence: TGTGCCAGCAGCTTCTTGGACAGGGAAGCTCTCACTGGGGCTTTCTTT.

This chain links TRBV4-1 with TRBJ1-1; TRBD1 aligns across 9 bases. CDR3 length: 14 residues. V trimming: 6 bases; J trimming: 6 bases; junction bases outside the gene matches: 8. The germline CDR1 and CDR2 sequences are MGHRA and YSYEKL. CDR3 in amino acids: CASRRTGGSAEAFF. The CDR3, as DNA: TGCGCCAGCAGACGTACAGGGGGCAGCGCTGAAGCTTTCTTT.

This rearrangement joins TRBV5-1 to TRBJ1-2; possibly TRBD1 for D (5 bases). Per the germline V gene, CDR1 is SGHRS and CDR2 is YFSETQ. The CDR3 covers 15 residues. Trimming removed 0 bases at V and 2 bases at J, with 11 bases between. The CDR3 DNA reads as TGCGCCAGCAGCTTGGCTCAGGGCCGAAACTATGGCTACACCTTC. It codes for CASSLAQGRNYGYTF. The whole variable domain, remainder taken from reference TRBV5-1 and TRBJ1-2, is KAGVTQTPRYLIKTRGQQVTLSCSPISGHRSVSWYQQTPGQGLQFLFEYFSETQRNKGNFPGRFSGRQFSNSRSEMNVSTLELGDSALYLCASSLAQGRNYGYTFGSGTRLTVV.

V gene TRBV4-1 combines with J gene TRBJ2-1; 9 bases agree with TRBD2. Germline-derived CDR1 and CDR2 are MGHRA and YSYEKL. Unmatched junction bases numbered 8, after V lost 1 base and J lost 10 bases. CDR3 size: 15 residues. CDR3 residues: CASSQGGTSSREQFF. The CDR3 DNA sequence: TGCGCCAGCAGCCAAGGGGGGACTAGCTCCCGGGAGCAGTTCTTC.

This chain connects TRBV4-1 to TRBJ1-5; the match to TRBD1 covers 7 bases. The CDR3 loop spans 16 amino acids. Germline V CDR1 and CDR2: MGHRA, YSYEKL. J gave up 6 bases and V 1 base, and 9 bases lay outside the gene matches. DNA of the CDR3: TGCGCCAGCAGCCAAGGGCGGGGACAGCGATTTCAGCCCCAGCATTTT. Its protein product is CASSQGRGQRFQPQHF.

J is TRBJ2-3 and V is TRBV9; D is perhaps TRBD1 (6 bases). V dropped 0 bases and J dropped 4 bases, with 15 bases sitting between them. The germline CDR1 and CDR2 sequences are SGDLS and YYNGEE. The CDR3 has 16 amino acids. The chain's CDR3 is CASSVASGAVADTQYF. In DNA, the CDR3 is TGTGCCAGCAGCGTAGCTTCAGGGGCGGTGGCAGATACGCAGTATTTT.

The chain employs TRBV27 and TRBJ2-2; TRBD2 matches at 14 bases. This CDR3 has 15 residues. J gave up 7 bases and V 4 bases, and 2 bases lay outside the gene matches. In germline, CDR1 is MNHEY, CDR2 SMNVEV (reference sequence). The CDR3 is CASSSGLAGVGELFF. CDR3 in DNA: TGTGCCAGCAGTTCGGGACTAGCGGGGGTCGGGGAGCTGTTTTTT.